A single sample is the source of the 10 T cell receptor beta chains below, sequenced in a study of cytomegalovirus exposure and HLA in healthy donors. PCR amplification relied on 60 Vbeta primers (plus 13 Jbeta primers). The table came from immunoSEQ multiplex PCR; TCRdb's copy has only in-frame clones and leaves some out. The profile shows 60,000 to 75,000 clones, about 74% of them singletons. Sequencing input: PBMCs. The receptors derive from a woman aged 55-69 years in good health and CMV-seropositive.

The chain uses TRBV7-9 and TRBJ2-7, with 8 positions matching TRBD1. This CDR3 has 13 residues. J lost 6 bases, V lost 8 bases, and 9 bases had no gene match. Germline CDR1 and CDR2: SEHNR and FQNEAQ (reference sequence). The CDR3 reads CASGPAGGGEQYF. The CDR3 DNA is TGTGCCAGCGGACCCGCAGGGGGCGGCGAGCAGTACTTC. Based on the CDR3 plus reference TRBV7-9 and TRBJ2-7, the full variable domain is DTGVSQNPRHKITKRGQNVTFRCDPISEHNRLYWYRQTLGQGPEFLTYFQNEAQLEKSRLLSDRFSAERPKGSFSTLEIQRTEQGDSAMYLCASGPAGGGEQYFGPGTRLTVT.

V gene TRBV15 combines with J gene TRBJ2-2; TRBD1 agrees at 8 bases. Trimming cost V 4 bases and J 3 bases; bases outside gene matches: 16. The germline gives CDR1 LNHNV, CDR2 YYDKDF (reference sequence). The CDR3 totals 19 residues. Here the CDR3 reads CATSIPRGGQGRDTGELFF. The CDR3 DNA follows: TGTGCCACCAGCATACCCAGGGGAGGACAGGGACGGGACACCGGGGAGCTGTTTTTT.

As to this clone: At one boundary the junction diverges from the germline segment, which might be a read error. V and J are TRBV30 and TRBJ2-2; TRBD2 matches at 7 bases. Germline V gene lookup returns CDR1 GTSNPN and CDR2 SVGIG (reference sequence). The CDR3 runs 15 residues. This chain's CDR3 is CAWNRLALGTGDLFF. CDR3 in DNA: TGTGCCTGGAATAGACTAGCCCTAGGCACCGGGGATCTGTTTTTT. The variable domain in full, completed from reference TRBV30 and TRBJ2-2, reads SQTIHQWPATLVQPVGSPLSLECTVEGTSNPNLYWYRQAAGRGLQLLFYSVGIGQISSEVPQNLSASRPQDRQFILSSKKLLLSDSGFYLCAWNRLALGTGDLFFGEGSRLTVL.

This clone was recorded only once. The rearrangement uses TRBV2 and TRBJ1-1; TRBD1 matches at 12 bases. Germline lookup yields CDR1 SNHLY and CDR2 FYNNEI. The V gene end was trimmed by 10 bases and the J gene end by 1 base; junction bases not matched to a gene: 10. CDR3 length: 16 residues. The CDR3 is CATARDRGRRNTEAFF. In nucleotides, the CDR3 is TGTGCCACAGCCCGGGACAGGGGGCGGAGGAACACTGAAGCTTTCTTT.

This chain connects TRBV5-4 to TRBJ2-7; D unclear. The V end lost 0 bases, the J end lost 0 bases, and 10 bases lay between the germline ends. The CDR3 covers 15 residues. Germline V gene sequence: CDR1 SGHNT, CDR2 YYREEE (reference sequence). The CDR3 loop reads CASSLGQATSYEQYF. The CDR3 coding sequence is TGTGCCAGCAGCTTGGGGCAGGCGACCTCCTACGAGCAGTACTTC.

J is TRBJ2-7 and V is TRBV4-1, with D tentatively TRBD1 (5 bases). Germline V gene lookup returns CDR1 MGHRA and CDR2 YSYEKL. The CDR3 loop spans 16 amino acids. The V end was cut by 2 bases, the J end by 2 bases, with 16 bases between. CDR3 in DNA: TGCGCCAGCAGCCAACCCTTAAGGGGCGGAACCTACGAGCAGTACTTC. This sequence encodes CASSQPLRGGTYEQYF.

The chain uses TRBV21-1 and TRBJ2-1; the D call in the table, TRBD1, was not verified against the DNA. TRBV21-1 is an annotated pseudogene. The CDR3 contains 14 residues. The CDR3 reads CASSTTAGFHEQFF. The CDR3 DNA reads TGTGCCAGCAGCACTACGGCAGGGTTCCATGAGCAGTTCTTC.

The J gene is TRBJ1-5, the V gene TRBV18; the match to TRBD1 covers 11 bases. Germline V CDR1 and CDR2: KGHSH, LQKENI. This CDR3 has 15 residues. Trimming removed 3 bases from V and 6 bases from J; junction bases left unmatched: 4. CDR3 region: CASSPSGQGVQPQHF. The CDR3 DNA sequence: TGTGCCAGCTCACCTTCGGGACAGGGGGTTCAGCCCCAGCATTTT.

This chain joins TRBV28 and TRBJ1-5; tentative D call: TRBD1 (5 bases). CDR1 MDHEN and CDR2 SYDVKM come from the germline V gene. CDR3 length equals 13 residues. V gave up 3 bases and J gave up 3 bases, with 6 bases separating them. The CDR3 sequence is CASSLTANQPQHF. Here the CDR3 DNA reads TGTGCCAGCAGTTTGACAGCCAATCAGCCCCAGCATTTT.

The genes are TRBV4-2 and TRBJ2-3, with 9 bases that match TRBD2. The V and J ends lost 0 bases and 3 bases, in that order; junction bases with no gene match: 4. Germline V lookup: CDR1 LGHNA, CDR2 YNFKEQ. The CDR3 consists of 16 residues. The CDR3 sequence is CASSQDRRGGTDTQYF. As DNA, the CDR3 is TGTGCCAGCAGCCAAGATCGGCGGGGGGGGACAGATACGCAGTATTTT.